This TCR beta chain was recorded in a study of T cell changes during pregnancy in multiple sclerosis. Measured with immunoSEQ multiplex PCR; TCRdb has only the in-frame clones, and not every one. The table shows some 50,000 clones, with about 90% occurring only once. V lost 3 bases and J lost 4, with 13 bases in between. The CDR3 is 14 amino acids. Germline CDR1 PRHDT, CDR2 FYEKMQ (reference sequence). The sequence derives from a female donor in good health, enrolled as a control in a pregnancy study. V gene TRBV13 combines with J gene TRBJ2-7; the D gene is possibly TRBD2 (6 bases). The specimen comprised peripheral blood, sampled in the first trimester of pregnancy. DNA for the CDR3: TGTGCCAGCAGCTTTGGTAGCGGTGGGTACGAGCAGTACTTC. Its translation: CASSFGSGGYEQYF.